These 27 T cell receptor beta chains originate from one sample sequenced in a study of T cell repertoires and Cas9 in healthy adults. Clones were sequenced by immunoSEQ multiplex PCR, and TCRdb holds only the in-frame ones, with some missing. The sample lists 20,000 to 25,000 clones, 90% occurring once. Sample: CD4+ effector T cells (CD127+, CD25-, CD137-, CD154-) from PBMCs; culture status not recorded. The receptors stem from a human donor in good health.

V and J are TRBV14 and TRBJ1-6; no clear D. V lost 4 bases and J lost 7, with 11 bases in between. The CDR3 is 14 amino acids. From germline, CDR1 is SGHDN and CDR2 FVKESK. CDR3 DNA: TGTGCCAGCAGCCCAGGTATGCTGAATTCACCCCTCCACTTT. It translates to CASSPGMLNSPLHF.

This clone was seen only once. The rearrangement links TRBV5-1 to TRBJ2-2; either TRBD1 or TRBD2 may fit D (6 bases each). V was clipped by 4 bases and J by 2 bases, with 15 bases between them. The CDR3 spans 16 residues. The germline gives CDR1 SGHRS, CDR2 YFSETQ. DNA of the CDR3: TGCGCCAGCAGCCCCCGGGGGCAGCGTAACACCGGGGAGCTGTTTTTT. Residues: CASSPRGQRNTGELFF.

This chain links TRBV10-1 with TRBJ2-2; unclear D gene. V was cut by 6 bases and J by 1 base, with 9 bases left in between. The CDR3 spans 14 residues. Germline-derived CDR1 and CDR2 are WNHNN and SYGVQD (reference sequence). The CDR3 coding sequence is TGCGCCAGCAGAAAGGACGAGAACACCGGGGAGCTGTTTTTT. This codes for CASRKDENTGELFF.

The chain has TRBV27 and TRBJ2-7, with D unresolved. The CDR3 is made up of 14 amino acids. The ends were cut back, 5 bases at V and 3 bases at J, with 14 bases in the middle. CDR1 is MNHEY and CDR2 is SMNVEV in the germline V gene (reference sequence). CDR3 residues: CASSLKPGHYEQYF. CDR3 nucleotide sequence: TGTGCCAGCAGTCTCAAGCCCGGGCACTACGAGCAGTACTTC.

The V gene is TRBV5-1, the J gene TRBJ2-7, with 8 bases that match TRBD2. V was clipped by 4 bases and J by 3 bases; unmatched bases: 6. Germline CDR1 reads SGHRS; CDR2 reads YFSETQ. The CDR3 covers 14 residues. The CDR3 DNA is TGCGCCAGCAGCCGGACTAGCAGTGGCTACGAGCAGTACTTC. Its translation is CASSRTSSGYEQYF.

V usage is TRBV11-2 and J usage is TRBJ1-1, with D hard to call. The germline gives CDR1 SGHAT, CDR2 FQNNGV. Trimming stripped 1 base from V and 6 bases from J, with 6 bases between. CDR3 length: 12 residues. In DNA, the CDR3 is TGTGCCAGCAGCTTAGGAGTCGCTGAAGCTTTCTTT. Translating gives CASSLGVAEAFF.

The CDR3 loop reads CASSLWDINSPLHF. The DNA of the CDR3 is TGTGCCAGCAGTTTATGGGATATTAATTCACCCCTCCACTTT. J is TRBJ1-6 and V is TRBV28, with no clear D. The CDR3 runs to 14 residues. The V gene's germline CDR1 is MDHEN and CDR2 SYDVKM. Trimming shortened V by 0 bases and J by 6 bases, and 6 bases separated the two germline ends.

V usage is TRBV30 and J usage is TRBJ1-2; D might be TRBD1 (6 bases). The CDR3 runs 14 residues. With 1 base removed from V and 3 bases from J, the gap between germline ends came to 12 bases. The germline CDR1 and CDR2 sequences are GTSNPN and SVGIG (reference sequence). The CDR3 is CAWSGSGAHYGYTF. Here the CDR3 DNA reads TGTGCCTGGAGTGGTTCGGGGGCGCACTATGGCTACACCTTC.

The V and J genes are TRBV7-8 and TRBJ1-5; D uncertain. CDR1 SGHVS and CDR2 FQNEAQ come from the germline V gene. V was pared by 1 base and J by 5 bases, with 6 bases between. The CDR3 totals 13 residues. CDR3 residues: CASSLERDQPQHF. In DNA, the CDR3 is TGTGCCAGCAGCTTAGAAAGGGATCAGCCCCAGCATTTT. Full variable domain (remainder filled in from reference TRBV7-8 and TRBJ1-5): GAGVSQSPRYKVAKRGQDVALRCDPISGHVSLFWYQQALGQGPEFLTYFQNEAQLDKSGLPSDRFFAERPEGSVSTLKIQRTQQEDSAVYLCASSLERDQPQHFGDGTRLSIL.

The chain couples TRBV6-5 to TRBJ2-7; D is ambiguous. The CDR3 has 14 residues. Trimming cost V 1 base and J 1 base, with 8 bases left between them. Germline assignment: CDR1 MNHEY and CDR2 SVGAGI. The CDR3 here is CASSYLDGSYEQYF. CDR3 sequence (DNA): TGTGCCAGCAGTTACTTGGACGGATCCTACGAGCAGTACTTC.

This chain uses TRBV7-3 with TRBJ2-5, with D possibly matching TRBD1 (6 bases). The CDR3 has 15 residues. Germline V gene sequence: CDR1 SGHTA, CDR2 FQGTGA. Trimming removed 1 base from V and 5 bases from J, with 14 bases in between. The DNA of the CDR3 is TGTGCCAGCAGCTTAAGCCCAGGGGAGATGGAGACCCAGTACTTC. Translating gives CASSLSPGEMETQYF.

The chain employs TRBV7-6 and TRBJ1-2; D may be TRBD1 (5 bases). The CDR3 runs 13 residues. The germline V gene encodes CDR1 SGHVS and CDR2 FNYEAQ. V was pared by 1 base and J by 6 bases, with 9 bases between. CDR3 sequence: CASSLGRANGYTF. The CDR3 nucleotides read TGTGCCAGCAGCTTAGGCAGGGCTAATGGCTACACCTTC.

The chain is built from TRBV4-2 and TRBJ2-1, with D possibly TRBD1 on 5 matching bases. CDR3 length equals 16 residues. The V and J ends lost 0 bases and 2 bases respectively, with 11 bases between them. Germline V CDR1 and CDR2: LGHNA, YNFKEQ. In nucleotides, the CDR3 is TGTGCCAGCAGCCAAGATCGGCAGGGTCCCTACAATGAGCAGTTCTTC. This gives the protein CASSQDRQGPYNEQFF.

The V call is TRBV28, the J call TRBJ2-5, with TRBD2 matching 11 bases. The J call could be wrong; TRBJ2-7 is a better fit for the DNA end. Germline-derived CDR1 and CDR2 are MDHEN and SYDVKM. The CDR3 extends over 14 amino acids. The CDR3 is CASRLAGDSYEQYF. The CDR3 nucleotides read TGTGCCAGCAGACTAGCGGGGGACTCCTACGAGCAGTACTTC.

This chain joins TRBV2 and TRBJ1-2; D is ambiguous. This CDR3 is 13 amino acids long. Germline lookup yields CDR1 SNHLY and CDR2 FYNNEI. Trimming cost V 1 base and J 4 bases, with 7 bases left between them. The CDR3 is CASSEGGLYGYTF. As DNA, the CDR3 is TGTGCCAGCAGTGAAGGAGGGCTCTATGGCTACACCTTC.

In this sample, this clone turned up once. The chain couples TRBV5-4 to TRBJ1-2; 7 bases line up with TRBD1. V dropped 4 bases and J dropped 6; count of bases not matched to a gene: 12. The germline V gene encodes CDR1 SGHNT and CDR2 YYREEE (reference sequence). The CDR3 spans 15 residues. The CDR3 here is CASSPIGGQGHGYTF. The CDR3 DNA follows: TGTGCCAGCAGCCCAATAGGGGGCCAGGGGCATGGCTACACCTTC.

The CDR3, as DNA: TGCGCCAGCAGCTTGAACAGGGCAGGGGAAAAACTGTTTTTT. It translates to CASSLNRAGEKLFF. The chain links TRBV5-1 to TRBJ1-4, with D possibly TRBD1 on 6 matching bases. This CDR3 has 14 residues. Germline CDR1 is SGHRS and CDR2 is YFSETQ. V was cut by 1 base and J by 8 bases, with 12 bases left in between.

In DNA form, the CDR3 reads TGTGCCAGCAACCCGGCGTACGGCCGGGGGCCGCGGGGCACAGATACGCAGTATTTT. It codes for CASNPAYGRGPRGTDTQYF. The chain carries TRBV7-8 and TRBJ2-3; perhaps D is TRBD1 or TRBD2 (6 bases each). V was cut by 7 bases and J by 1 base, with 27 bases left in between. This CDR3 spans 19 amino acids. Germline V gene lookup returns CDR1 SGHVS and CDR2 FQNEAQ.

This chain connects TRBV7-2 to TRBJ1-5; the match to TRBD1 covers 8 bases. The CDR3 has 15 residues. Per the germline V gene, CDR1 is SGHTA and CDR2 is FQGNSA. V trimming: 4 bases; J trimming: 6 bases; junction bases outside the gene matches: 8. The CDR3 nucleotides are TGTGCCAGCAGCTCCGGACAGGGAGCAAGTCAGCCCCAGCATTTT. This gives the protein CASSSGQGASQPQHF. Full variable domain (missing parts from reference TRBV7-2 and TRBJ1-5): GAGVSQSPSNKVTEKGKDVELRCDPISGHTALYWYRQSLGQGLEFLIYFQGNSAPDKSGLPSDRFSAERTGGSVSTLTIQRTQQEDSAVYLCASSSGQGASQPQHFGDGTRLSIL.

This chain links TRBV10-3 with TRBJ1-2; D gene uncertain. CDR3 size: 14 residues. V was clipped by 0 bases and J by 2 bases, with 7 bases between them. Germline assignment: CDR1 ENHRY and CDR2 SYGVKD. The CDR3 DNA reads TGTGCCATCAGTGAGTCGAGGGAGAACTATGGCTACACCTTC. It codes for CAISESRENYGYTF.

The rearrangement joins TRBV21-1 to TRBJ2-7; the D call TRBD2 from the table was never checked on the DNA. TRBV21-1 is a listed pseudogene. The CDR3 contains 11 residues. In nucleotides, the CDR3 is TGTGCCAGCAGCAAAGCTTCGGGGGGCCCGTTC. Translating gives CASSKASGGPF.

CDR3 residues: CAWLAGGSSYNEQFF. The CDR3 coding sequence is TGTGCCTGGCTAGCGGGGGGAAGCTCCTACAATGAGCAGTTCTTC. The chain uses TRBV30 and TRBJ2-1; 11 bases align to TRBD2. Germline V gene sequence: CDR1 GTSNPN, CDR2 SVGIG (reference sequence). This CDR3 spans 15 amino acids. With V trimmed by 5 bases and J by 0 bases, 3 bases remained unmatched.

This clone appeared a single time. This chain connects TRBV6-1 to TRBJ2-7; the D is unclear. The germline CDR1 and CDR2 sequences are MNHNS and SASEGT. Trimming took off 11 bases at V and 5 bases at J, with 7 bases between the two ends. This CDR3 is built from 9 residues. The chain's CDR3 is CARRDEQYF. The CDR3 nucleotides read TGTGCCCGTAGAGACGAGCAGTACTTC.

This chain joins TRBV14 and TRBJ1-1; 9 bases line up with TRBD1. The CDR3 has 18 amino acids. Germline CDR1 reads SGHDN; CDR2 reads FVKESK. The junction had 12 bases not matched to a gene; V was cut back by 4 bases and J by 0 bases. The CDR3 is CASSRILPGQGLNTEAFF. As DNA, the CDR3 is TGTGCCAGCAGCCGCATATTACCGGGACAGGGCTTGAACACTGAAGCTTTCTTT.

This clone was recorded a few times. The J gene is TRBJ1-1, the V gene TRBV6-5, with a tentative D call TRBD1 (6 bases). CDR3 length equals 15 residues. Germline V gene sequence: CDR1 MNHEY, CDR2 SVGAGI. V dropped 2 bases and J dropped 0 bases, with 10 bases sitting between them. This chain's CDR3 is CASSYTAGVNTEAFF. CDR3 DNA: TGTGCCAGCAGTTACACCGCAGGGGTGAACACTGAAGCTTTCTTT.

The rearrangement links TRBV19 to TRBJ2-2, with TRBD1 matching 8 bases. The CDR3 loop spans 15 amino acids. Per germline, CDR1 LNHDA and CDR2 SQIVND (reference sequence). Losses at the gene ends were 4 bases for V and 2 bases for J; bases not matched to a gene: 3. CDR3 residues: CASSSGQGNTGELFF. DNA of the CDR3: TGTGCCAGTAGTAGTGGACAGGGTAACACCGGGGAGCTGTTTTTT.

There are a few counts of this clone. This chain uses TRBV19 with TRBJ1-5; D gene ambiguous. The V gene lost 5 bases and the J gene lost 7 bases, with 18 bases spanning the gap. CDR3 length: 15 residues. Germline-derived CDR1 and CDR2 are LNHDA and SQIVND (reference sequence). The CDR3 is CASSLPRQIGQPQHF. The CDR3 region has the DNA TGTGCCAGTAGTCTCCCCCGACAAATTGGGCAGCCCCAGCATTTT.